Below are 10 T cell receptor beta chains sequenced from a single sample in a study of tissue T cells after allogeneic stem cell transplantation. Repertoires were generated with immunoSEQ multiplex PCR, while TCRdb's copy carries only in-frame clones and drops some. The table includes about 48,000 clones, approximately 73% detected once. Sequenced: sorted cells pooled from one or two spleens. All receptors derive from a pool of C57BL/6 mice in good health.

A note on this clone: Gene names refer to mouse genes. Coverage ceases 1 residue before the CDR3 finishes, and the germline J gene fills in the end. The gene calls are TRBV13-2 and TRBJ1-1; D ambiguous. The CDR3 sequence is 12 residues long. Trimming left V 2 bases short and J 3 bases short, with 5 bases between. CDR1 is NNHNN, CDR2 SYGAGS, per germline (reference sequence). Incomplete CDR3 DNA: TGTGCCAGCGGTGAACATTACACAGAAGTCTTC. Translating it yields CASGEHYTEVF. The entire CDR3 protein is CASGEHYTEVFF.

Comment on this clone: Each gene name is a mouse one. The DNA ends 1 residue before the CDR3 does, and the rest of the CDR3 is filled in from the germline J gene. The chain combines TRBV14 with TRBJ2-4; D possibly uses TRBD1 or TRBD2 (5 bases each). Germline V lookup: CDR1 SGHDT, CDR2 FRDEAV. The CDR3 covers 11 residues. V lost 0 bases and J lost 10, with 6 bases in between. The part of the CDR3 DNA that was read is TGTGCCAGCAGTTTCTCGGGGCCCTTGTAC. It translates to CASSFSGPLY. The whole CDR3 region reads CASSFSGPLYF.

In the case of this clone: The listed genes are named as in mouse. The read finishes 1 residue shy of the CDR3 end, and the germline J gene is used to complete it. The sample has other DNA sequences that encode this CDR3 too. V and J are TRBV1 and TRBJ2-7, with 10 positions matching TRBD2. J lost 4 bases, V lost 1 base, and 1 base had no gene match. Germline V CDR1 and CDR2: NSQYPW, LRSPGD (reference sequence). The length of the CDR3 is 14 residues. CDR3 loop: CTCSAGLGGYEQYF. CDR3 DNA, as far as it was read: TGCACCTGCAGTGCAGGACTGGGGGGTTATGAACAGTAC.

With regard to this clone: Here the gene names and germline are mouse. The read halts 1 residue ahead of the CDR3 end, with the missing end drawn from the germline J gene. The chain is built from TRBV14 and TRBJ2-3; the match to TRBD2 covers 14 bases. This CDR3 is built from 18 residues. From germline, CDR1 is SGHDT and CDR2 FRDEAV. The junction had 4 bases not matched to a gene; V was cut back by 1 base and J by 0 bases. The CDR3 spells CASSFAGTGGASAETLYF. The part of the CDR3 DNA that was read is TGTGCCAGCAGTTTCGCCGGGACTGGGGGGGCTAGTGCAGAAACGCTGTAT.

As regards this clone: Genes here carry mouse names. The CDR3 end is not reached by the read, which stops 1 residue before it; the germline J gene fills it in. The chain is built from TRBV16 and TRBJ2-4; the D is unclear. The germline V and J ends were trimmed by 4 bases and 1 base, with 9 bases remaining between them. Germline CDR1 and CDR2: SGHSA and FRNQAP. The CDR3 extends over 14 amino acids. The part of the CDR3 DNA that was read is TGTGCAAGCAGCTGGGGAGGTGGTCAAAACACCTTGTAC. Residues: CASSWGGGQNTLY. The entire CDR3 reads CASSWGGGQNTLYF.

Details on this clone: The genes and germline here are from mouse. Read coverage stops 1 residue before the CDR3 terminus; the germline J gene supplies the remainder. V gene TRBV14 combines with J gene TRBJ1-4; TRBD1 is a possible D gene (5 bases). V lost 0 bases and J 2 bases, leaving 5 bases between the germline ends. Per the germline V gene, CDR1 is SGHDT and CDR2 is FRDEAV. This CDR3 is 14 amino acids long. The CDR3 is CASSFYRSNERLFF. CDR3 DNA (partial): TGTGCCAGCAGTTTCTACAGGTCCAACGAAAGATTATTT.

Notes on this clone: Gene names follow the mouse nomenclature. The read ends 1 residue before the CDR3 terminus; that terminus is restored from the germline J gene. The rearrangement links TRBV5 to TRBJ2-1; 10 nucleotides align to TRBD2. This CDR3 contains 16 residues. After removal of 3 bases from V and 0 bases from J, the junction contained 2 bases not matched to a gene. Germline V gene lookup returns CDR1 LGHNA and CDR2 YNLKQL (reference sequence). CDR3 DNA (partial): TGTGCCAGCAGCCAGAGGACTGGGGGTAACTATGCTGAGCAGTTC. Residues: CASSQRTGGNYAEQF. The entire CDR3 protein is CASSQRTGGNYAEQFF.

This clone occurred a few times. Gene names follow the mouse nomenclature. The read halts 1 residue ahead of the CDR3 end, with the missing end drawn from the germline J gene. The V gene is TRBV26, the J gene TRBJ2-7, with TRBD2 identical over 10 bases. The junction had 1 base not matched to a gene; V was cut back by 2 bases and J by 6 bases. Per the germline V gene, CDR1 is KGHPV and CDR2 is FQNQEV (reference sequence). CDR3 length: 13 residues. The CDR3 loop reads CASSLNWGGEQYF. The DNA read from the CDR3 is TGTGCCAGCAGTCTGAACTGGGGGGGTGAACAGTAC.

Remarks on this clone: Gene names denote mouse genes. Coverage ceases 1 residue before the CDR3 finishes, and the germline J gene fills in the end. The rearrangement uses TRBV5 and TRBJ2-7, with TRBD2 matching over 11 bases. Germline values: CDR1 LGHNA, CDR2 YNLKQL (reference sequence). The V and J ends lost 5 bases and 4 bases, in that order; junction bases with no gene match: 4. This CDR3 is built from 14 residues. The covered CDR3 bases are TGTGCCAGCAGCTCCGGGACTGGGGGTTATGAACAGTAC. Translation: CASSSGTGGYEQY. The entire CDR3 reads CASSSGTGGYEQYF.

A word on this clone: The germline and genes are mouse ones. The read comes to an end 1 residue before the CDR3 does, leaving the germline J gene to fill in the end. The V gene is TRBV13-2, the J gene TRBJ2-5, with 8 bases lining up with TRBD2. The CDR3 has 17 residues. Germline-derived CDR1 and CDR2 are NNHNN and SYGAGS (reference sequence). After removal of 0 bases from V and 0 bases from J, the junction contained 6 bases not matched to a gene. The CDR3 loop is CASGDALGGINQDTQYF. CDR3 DNA (partial): TGTGCCAGCGGTGATGCCCTGGGGGGCATTAACCAAGACACCCAGTAC.